This T cell receptor beta chain was profiled in a study of cytomegalovirus exposure and HLA in healthy donors. The PCR was carried out with 60 Vbeta primers and 13 Jbeta primers. The table came from immunoSEQ multiplex PCR; TCRdb's copy has only in-frame clones and leaves some out. The sample carries 120,000 to 150,000 clones, almost 85% recorded once. Remarks on this clone: As yet, its antigen is unknown.

Study observations and caveats: Productive status was seen about 90% or about 30% of the time for most TCR beta V segments in an earlier analysis.

The CDR3 is 14 residues long. The germline V gene has CDR1 MDHEN and CDR2 SYDVKM. The J segment lost 5 bases and the V segment lost 8 bases, leaving 8 bases of the junction unmatched. The source of this sequence is a middle-aged woman in good health and CMV-seronegative. Sequenced material: PBMCs. V is TRBV28 and J is TRBJ2-7, with 11 bases matching TRBD2. DNA of the CDR3: TGTGCCAGCCGTACTAGCGGGAGTATCAACGAGCAGTACTTC. This codes for CASRTSGSINEQYF.